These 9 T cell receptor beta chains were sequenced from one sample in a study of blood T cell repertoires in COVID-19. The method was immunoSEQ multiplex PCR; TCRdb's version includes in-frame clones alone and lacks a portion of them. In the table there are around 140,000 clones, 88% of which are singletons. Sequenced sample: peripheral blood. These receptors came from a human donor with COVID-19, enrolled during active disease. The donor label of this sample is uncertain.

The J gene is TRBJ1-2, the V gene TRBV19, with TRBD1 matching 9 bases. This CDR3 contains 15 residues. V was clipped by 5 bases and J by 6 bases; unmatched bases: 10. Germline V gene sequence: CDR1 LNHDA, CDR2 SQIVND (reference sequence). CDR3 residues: CASSPGGQGSHGYTF. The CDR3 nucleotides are TGTGCCAGTAGTCCGGGGGGACAGGGTTCCCATGGCTACACCTTC.

The CDR3 DNA follows: TGTGCCAGCAGCTTGTGGGGCAGCCAAGAGACCCAGTACTTC. Protein product: CASSLWGSQETQYF. This rearrangement joins TRBV5-6 to TRBJ2-5; D may be TRBD1 (5 bases). V was clipped by 1 base and J by 1 base, with 8 bases between them. CDR1 is SGHDT, CDR2 YYEEEE, per germline. This CDR3 is built from 14 residues.

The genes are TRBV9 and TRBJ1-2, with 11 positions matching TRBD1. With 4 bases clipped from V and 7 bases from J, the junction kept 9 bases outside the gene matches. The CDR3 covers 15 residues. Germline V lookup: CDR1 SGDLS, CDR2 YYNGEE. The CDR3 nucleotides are TGTGCCAGCAGCCCCTCCGGGACAGGGGGTAGTGGCTACACCTTC. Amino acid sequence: CASSPSGTGGSGYTF.

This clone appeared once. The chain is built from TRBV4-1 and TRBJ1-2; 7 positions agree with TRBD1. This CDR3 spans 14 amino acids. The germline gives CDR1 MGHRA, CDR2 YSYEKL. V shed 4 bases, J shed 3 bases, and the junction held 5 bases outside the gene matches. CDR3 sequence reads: CASSLPGGYYGYTF. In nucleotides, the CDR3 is TGCGCCAGCAGCCTCCCAGGGGGGTACTATGGCTACACCTTC.

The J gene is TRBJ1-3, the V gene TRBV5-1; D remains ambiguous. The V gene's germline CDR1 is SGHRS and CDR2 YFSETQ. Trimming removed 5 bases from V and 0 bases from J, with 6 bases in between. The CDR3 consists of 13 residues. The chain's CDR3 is CASRSPSGNTIYF. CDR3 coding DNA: TGCGCCAGCAGGAGTCCCTCTGGAAACACCATATATTTT.

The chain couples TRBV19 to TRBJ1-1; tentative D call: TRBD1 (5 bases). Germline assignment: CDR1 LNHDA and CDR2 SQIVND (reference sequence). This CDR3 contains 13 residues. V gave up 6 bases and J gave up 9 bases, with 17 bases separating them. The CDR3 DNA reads TGTGCCAGTAGATCCGGAACAGGACAAAAAGCTTTCTTT. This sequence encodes CASRSGTGQKAFF.

The CDR3 here is CASSMREYNEQFF. CDR3 sequence (DNA): TGTGCCAGTAGTATGCGAGAGTACAATGAGCAGTTCTTC. The chain couples TRBV19 to TRBJ2-1; D not resolved. This CDR3 is 13 amino acids long. V lost 3 bases and J lost 4, with 7 bases in between. From germline, CDR1 is LNHDA and CDR2 SQIVND (reference sequence).

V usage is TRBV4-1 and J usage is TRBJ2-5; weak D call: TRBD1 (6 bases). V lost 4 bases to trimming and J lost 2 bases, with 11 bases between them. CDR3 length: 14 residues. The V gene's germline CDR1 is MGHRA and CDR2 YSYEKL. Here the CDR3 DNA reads TGCGCCAGCAGCCGACCAGGGACACAAGAGACCCAGTACTTC. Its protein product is CASSRPGTQETQYF.

The CDR3 DNA is TGTGCAAGTCGCTTAGGAAATCGAGGGCAGCGATACTCCTACGAGCAGTACTTC. Its translation is CASRLGNRGQRYSYEQYF. The chain is built from TRBV12-2 and TRBJ2-7; whether TRBD2, the table's D call, matches the DNA was not checked. TRBV12-2 represents a pseudogene. The CDR3 length is 18 residues.